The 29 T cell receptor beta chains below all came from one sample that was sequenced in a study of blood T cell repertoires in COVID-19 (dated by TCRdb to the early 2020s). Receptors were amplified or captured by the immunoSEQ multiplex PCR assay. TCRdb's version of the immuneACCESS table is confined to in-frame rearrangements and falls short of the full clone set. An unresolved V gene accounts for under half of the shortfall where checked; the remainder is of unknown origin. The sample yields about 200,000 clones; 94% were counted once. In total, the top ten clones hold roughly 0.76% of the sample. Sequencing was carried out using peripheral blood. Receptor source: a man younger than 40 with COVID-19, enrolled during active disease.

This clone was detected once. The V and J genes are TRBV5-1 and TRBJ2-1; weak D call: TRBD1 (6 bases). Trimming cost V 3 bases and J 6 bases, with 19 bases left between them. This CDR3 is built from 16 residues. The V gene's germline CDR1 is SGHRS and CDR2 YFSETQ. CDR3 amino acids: CASSSLGRGVINEQFF. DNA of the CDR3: TGCGCCAGCAGCTCCCTCGGCAGGGGAGTTATCAATGAGCAGTTCTTC.

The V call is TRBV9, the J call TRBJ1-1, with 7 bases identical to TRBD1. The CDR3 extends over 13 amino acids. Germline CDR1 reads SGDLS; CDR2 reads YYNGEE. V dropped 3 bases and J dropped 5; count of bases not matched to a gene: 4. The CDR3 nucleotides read TGTGCCAGCAGCGCCCTCAGGGGGACTGAAGCTTTCTTT. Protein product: CASSALRGTEAFF.

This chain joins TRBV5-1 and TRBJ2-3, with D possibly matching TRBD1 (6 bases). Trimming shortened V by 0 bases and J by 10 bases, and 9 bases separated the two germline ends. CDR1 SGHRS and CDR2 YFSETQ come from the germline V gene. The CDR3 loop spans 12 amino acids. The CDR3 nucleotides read TGCGCCAGCAGCTTGGGGACAGCATCGCAGTATTTT. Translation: CASSLGTASQYF.

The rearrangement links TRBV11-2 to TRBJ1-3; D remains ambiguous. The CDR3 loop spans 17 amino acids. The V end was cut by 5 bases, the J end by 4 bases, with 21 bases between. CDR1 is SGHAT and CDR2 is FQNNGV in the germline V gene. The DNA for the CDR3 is TGTGCCAGCAGCCCACAACCACGCAGGAATCTAGGAAACACCATATATTTT. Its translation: CASSPQPRRNLGNTIYF.

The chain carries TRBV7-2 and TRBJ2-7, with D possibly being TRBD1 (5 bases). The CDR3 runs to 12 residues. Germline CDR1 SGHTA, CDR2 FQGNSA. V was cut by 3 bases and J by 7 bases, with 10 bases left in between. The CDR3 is CASSFQGWEQYF. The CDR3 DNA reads TGTGCCAGCAGCTTTCAGGGCTGGGAGCAGTACTTC. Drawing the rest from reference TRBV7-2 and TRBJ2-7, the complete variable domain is GAGVSQSPSNKVTEKGKDVELRCDPISGHTALYWYRQSLGQGLEFLIYFQGNSAPDKSGLPSDRFSAERTGGSVSTLTIQRTQQEDSAVYLCASSFQGWEQYFGPGTRLTVT.

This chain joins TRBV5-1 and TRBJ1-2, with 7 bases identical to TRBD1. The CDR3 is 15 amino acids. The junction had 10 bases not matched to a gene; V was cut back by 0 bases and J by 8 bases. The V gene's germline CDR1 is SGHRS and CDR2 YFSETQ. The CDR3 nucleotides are TGCGCCAGCAGCTTGGTCCGGGACAGCCACAGGGGCTACACCTTC. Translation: CASSLVRDSHRGYTF.

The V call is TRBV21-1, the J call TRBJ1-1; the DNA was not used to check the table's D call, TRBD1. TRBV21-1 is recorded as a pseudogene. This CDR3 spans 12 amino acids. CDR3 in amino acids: CASKGSHTEAFF. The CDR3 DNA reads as TGTGCCAGCAAGGGGTCACACACTGAAGCTTTCTTT.

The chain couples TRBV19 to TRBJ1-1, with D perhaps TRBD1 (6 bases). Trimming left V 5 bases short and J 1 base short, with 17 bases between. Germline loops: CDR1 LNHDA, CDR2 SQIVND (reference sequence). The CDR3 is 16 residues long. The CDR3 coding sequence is TGTGCCAGTAGTCCCCGGCCCAGGGGATCGAACACTGAAGCTTTCTTT. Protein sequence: CASSPRPRGSNTEAFF. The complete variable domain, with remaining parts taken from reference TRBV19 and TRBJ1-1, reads DGGITQSPKYLFRKEGQNVTLSCEQNLNHDAMYWYRQDPGQGLRLIYYSQIVNDFQKGDIAEGYSVSREKKESFPLTVTSAQKNPTAFYLCASSPRPRGSNTEAFFGQGTRLTVV.

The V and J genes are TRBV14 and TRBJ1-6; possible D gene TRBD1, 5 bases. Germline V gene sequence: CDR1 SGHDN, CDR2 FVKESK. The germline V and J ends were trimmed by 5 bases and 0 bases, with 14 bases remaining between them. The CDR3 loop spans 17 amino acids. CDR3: CASSEARQSSYNSPLHF. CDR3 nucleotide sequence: TGTGCCAGCAGCGAAGCCCGACAGAGCTCCTATAATTCACCCCTCCACTTT. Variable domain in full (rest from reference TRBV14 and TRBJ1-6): EAGVTQFPSHSVIEKGQTVTLRCDPISGHDNLYWYRRVMGKEIKFLLHFVKESKQDESGMPNNRFLAERTGGTYSTLKVQPAELEDSGVYFCASSEARQSSYNSPLHFGNGTRLTVT.

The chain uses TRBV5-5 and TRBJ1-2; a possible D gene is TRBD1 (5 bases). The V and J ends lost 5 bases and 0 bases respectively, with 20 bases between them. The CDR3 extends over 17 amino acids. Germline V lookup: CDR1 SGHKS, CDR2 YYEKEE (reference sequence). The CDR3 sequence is CASRFTARQITNYGYTF. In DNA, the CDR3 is TGTGCCAGCAGATTTACTGCCCGACAGATAACTAACTATGGCTACACCTTC.

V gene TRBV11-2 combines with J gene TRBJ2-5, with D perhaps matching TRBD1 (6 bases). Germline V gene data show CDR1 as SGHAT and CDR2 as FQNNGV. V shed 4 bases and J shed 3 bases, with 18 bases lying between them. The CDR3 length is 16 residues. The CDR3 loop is CASSYTTGTEEETQYF. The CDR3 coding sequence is TGTGCCAGCAGCTACACCACAGGGACGGAGGAAGAGACCCAGTACTTC. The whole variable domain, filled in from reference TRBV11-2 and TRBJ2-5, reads EAGVAQSPRYKIIEKRQSVAFWCNPISGHATLYWYQQILGQGPKLLIQFQNNGVVDDSQLPKDRFSAERLKGVDSTLKIQPAKLEDSAVYLCASSYTTGTEEETQYFGPGTRLLVL.

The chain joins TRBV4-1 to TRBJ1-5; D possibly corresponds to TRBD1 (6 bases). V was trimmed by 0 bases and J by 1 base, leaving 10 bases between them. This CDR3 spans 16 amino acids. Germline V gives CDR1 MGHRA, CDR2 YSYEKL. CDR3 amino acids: CASSQEGGQSNQPQHF. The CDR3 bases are TGCGCCAGCAGCCAAGAGGGGGGGCAGAGCAATCAGCCCCAGCATTTT.

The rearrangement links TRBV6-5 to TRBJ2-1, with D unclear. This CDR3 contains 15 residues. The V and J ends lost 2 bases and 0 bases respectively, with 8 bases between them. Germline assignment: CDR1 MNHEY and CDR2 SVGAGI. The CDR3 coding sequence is TGTGCCAGCAGTTACGTGGTCAGCTCCTACAATGAGCAGTTCTTC. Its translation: CASSYVVSSYNEQFF.

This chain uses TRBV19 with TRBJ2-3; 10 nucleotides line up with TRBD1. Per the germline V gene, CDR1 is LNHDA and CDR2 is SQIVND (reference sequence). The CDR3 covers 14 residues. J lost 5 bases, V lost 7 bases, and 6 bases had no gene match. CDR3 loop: CASNDRGHGDTQYF. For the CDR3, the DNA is TGTGCCAGTAACGACAGGGGGCATGGAGATACGCAGTATTTT.

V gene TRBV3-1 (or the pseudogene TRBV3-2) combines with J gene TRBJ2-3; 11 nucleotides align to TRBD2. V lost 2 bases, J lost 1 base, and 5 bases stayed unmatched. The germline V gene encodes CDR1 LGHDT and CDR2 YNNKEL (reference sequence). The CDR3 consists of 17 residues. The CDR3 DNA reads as TGTGCCAGCAGCCAAACCGTAGCGGGGGGGGGCACAGATACGCAGTATTTT. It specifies CASSQTVAGGGTDTQYF.

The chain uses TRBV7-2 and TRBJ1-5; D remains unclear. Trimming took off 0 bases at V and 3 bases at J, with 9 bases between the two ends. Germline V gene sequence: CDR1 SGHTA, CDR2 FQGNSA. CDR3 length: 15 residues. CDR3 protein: CASSLAFTPNQPQHF. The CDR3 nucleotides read TGTGCCAGCAGCTTAGCCTTCACACCCAATCAGCCCCAGCATTTT. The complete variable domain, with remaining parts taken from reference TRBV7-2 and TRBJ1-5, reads GAGVSQSPSNKVTEKGKDVELRCDPISGHTALYWYRQSLGQGLEFLIYFQGNSAPDKSGLPSDRFSAERTGGSVSTLTIQRTQQEDSAVYLCASSLAFTPNQPQHFGDGTRLSIL.

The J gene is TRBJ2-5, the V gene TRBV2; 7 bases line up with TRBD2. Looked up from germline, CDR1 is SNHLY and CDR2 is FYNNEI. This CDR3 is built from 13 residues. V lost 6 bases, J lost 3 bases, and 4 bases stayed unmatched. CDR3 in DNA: TGTGCCAGCAGAGCTAGCGGCGAAGAGACCCAGTACTTC. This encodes CASRASGEETQYF.

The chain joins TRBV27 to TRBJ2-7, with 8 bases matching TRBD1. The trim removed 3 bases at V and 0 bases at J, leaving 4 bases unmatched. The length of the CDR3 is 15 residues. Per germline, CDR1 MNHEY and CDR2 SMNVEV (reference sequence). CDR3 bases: TGTGCCAGCAGTTTGACAGGGGTCGGCTCCTACGAGCAGTACTTC. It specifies CASSLTGVGSYEQYF.

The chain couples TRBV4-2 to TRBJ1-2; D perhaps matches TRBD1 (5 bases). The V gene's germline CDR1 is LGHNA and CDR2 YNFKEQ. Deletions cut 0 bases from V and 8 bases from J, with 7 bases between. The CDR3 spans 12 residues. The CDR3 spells CASSQDRGGYTF. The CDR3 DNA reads TGTGCCAGCAGCCAAGATAGGGGCGGCTACACCTTC.

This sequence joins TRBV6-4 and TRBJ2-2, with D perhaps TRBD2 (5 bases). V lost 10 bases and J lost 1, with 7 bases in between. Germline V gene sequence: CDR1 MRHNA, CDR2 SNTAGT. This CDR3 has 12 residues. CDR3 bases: TGTGCCACCCGGGGGAACACCGGGGAGCTGTTTTTT. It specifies CATRGNTGELFF.

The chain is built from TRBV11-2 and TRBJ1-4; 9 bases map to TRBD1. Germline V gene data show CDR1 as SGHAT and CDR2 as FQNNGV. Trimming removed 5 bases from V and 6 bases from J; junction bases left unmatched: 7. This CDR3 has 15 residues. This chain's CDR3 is CASSLGTGRDEKLFF. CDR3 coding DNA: TGTGCCAGCAGCCTGGGGACAGGGAGGGATGAAAAACTGTTTTTT.

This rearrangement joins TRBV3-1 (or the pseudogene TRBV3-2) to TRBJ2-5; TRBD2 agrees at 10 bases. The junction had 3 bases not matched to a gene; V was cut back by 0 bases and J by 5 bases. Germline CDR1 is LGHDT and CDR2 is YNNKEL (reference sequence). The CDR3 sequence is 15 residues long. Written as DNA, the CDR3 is TGTGCCAGCAGCCAAGACGCTAGCGGGGGTGAGACCCAGTACTTC. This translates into CASSQDASGGETQYF.

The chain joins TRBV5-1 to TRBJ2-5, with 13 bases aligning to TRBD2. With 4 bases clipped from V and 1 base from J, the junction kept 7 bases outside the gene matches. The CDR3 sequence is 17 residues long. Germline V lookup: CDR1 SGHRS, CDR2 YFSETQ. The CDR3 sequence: CASSHGTSGAIQETQYF. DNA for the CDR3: TGCGCCAGCAGCCATGGGACTAGCGGGGCCATCCAAGAGACCCAGTACTTC. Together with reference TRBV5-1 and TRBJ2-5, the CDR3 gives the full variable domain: KAGVTQTPRYLIKTRGQQVTLSCSPISGHRSVSWYQQTPGQGLQFLFEYFSETQRNKGNFPGRFSGRQFSNSRSEMNVSTLELGDSALYLCASSHGTSGAIQETQYFGPGTRLLVL.

The CDR3: CASSLVVWGVTNYGYTF. DNA for the CDR3: TGCGCCAGCAGCTTGGTGGTATGGGGGGTTACTAACTATGGCTACACCTTC. V gene TRBV5-1 combines with J gene TRBJ1-2, with D possibly being TRBD1 (5 bases). The CDR3 extends over 17 amino acids. V lost 0 bases and J lost 0, with 15 bases in between. Germline V CDR1 and CDR2: SGHRS, YFSETQ. Filled out from reference TRBV5-1 and TRBJ1-2, the complete variable domain reads KAGVTQTPRYLIKTRGQQVTLSCSPISGHRSVSWYQQTPGQGLQFLFEYFSETQRNKGNFPGRFSGRQFSNSRSEMNVSTLELGDSALYLCASSLVVWGVTNYGYTFGSGTRLTVV.

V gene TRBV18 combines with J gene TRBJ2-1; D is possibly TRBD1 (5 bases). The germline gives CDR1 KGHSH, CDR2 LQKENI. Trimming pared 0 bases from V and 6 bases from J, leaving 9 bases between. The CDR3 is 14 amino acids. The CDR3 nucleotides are TGTGCCAGCTCACCACCGGACATTCTCAATGAGCAGTTCTTC. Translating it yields CASSPPDILNEQFF.

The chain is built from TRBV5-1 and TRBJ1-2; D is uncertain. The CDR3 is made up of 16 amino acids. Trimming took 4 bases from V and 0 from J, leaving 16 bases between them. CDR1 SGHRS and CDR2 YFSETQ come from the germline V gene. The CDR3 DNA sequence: TGCGCCAGCAGCCCCATCGGCGGGCGGACTAACTATGGCTACACCTTC. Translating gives CASSPIGGRTNYGYTF.

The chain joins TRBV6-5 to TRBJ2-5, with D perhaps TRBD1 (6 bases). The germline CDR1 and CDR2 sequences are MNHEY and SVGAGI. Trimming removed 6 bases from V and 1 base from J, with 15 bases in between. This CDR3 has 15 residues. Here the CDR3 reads CASSLGQTGQETQYF. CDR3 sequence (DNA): TGTGCCAGCAGCCTGGGACAAACGGGCCAAGAGACCCAGTACTTC.

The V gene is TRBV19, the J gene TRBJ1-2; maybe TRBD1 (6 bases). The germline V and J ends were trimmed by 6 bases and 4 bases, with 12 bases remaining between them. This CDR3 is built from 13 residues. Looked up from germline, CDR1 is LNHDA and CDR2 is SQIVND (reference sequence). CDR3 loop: CASRPGQRYGYTF. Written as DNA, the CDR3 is TGTGCCAGTAGACCGGGACAACGCTATGGCTACACCTTC.

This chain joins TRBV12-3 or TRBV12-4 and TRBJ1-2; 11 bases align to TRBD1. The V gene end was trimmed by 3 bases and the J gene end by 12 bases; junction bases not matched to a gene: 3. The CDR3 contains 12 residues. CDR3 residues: CASSLGQGGNTF. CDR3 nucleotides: TGTGCCAGCAGTTTGGGACAGGGGGGAAACACCTTC.